The clone carrying this TCR beta chain occurred once. In the source study's methods: Reference gene primer amplification gave estimated nucleated cell counts. Generated by immunoSEQ multiplex PCR, the TCRdb table keeps only in-frame clones and is missing some. The DNA was the basis for D and trimming; V, J and clone size are from that table. The top ten clones hold just over 8.5% of a sample with roughly 200,000 clones, about 86% of them seen once. These data originate in a study of blood T cell repertoires in COVID-19. Whole-study context: The United States, Italy and Spain were the sources of the acute and convalescent COVID-19 samples. Sources were T cells, B-cell-depleted T cells, or PBMCs; the material itself was cDNA or gDNA.

This CDR3 is built from 13 residues. In germline, CDR1 is LGHDT, CDR2 YNNKEL (reference sequence). Deletions cut 4 bases from V and 11 bases from J, with 17 bases between. The TCR sequence derives from a man aged 40-55 years with active or convalescent COVID-19. The J gene is TRBJ1-1, the V gene TRBV3-1 (or the pseudogene TRBV3-2); D ambiguous. The source material was peripheral blood. In nucleotides, the CDR3 is TGTGCCAGCAGCCTTACCCTCCAGGATCAGGCTTTCTTT. The encoded protein is CASSLTLQDQAFF.